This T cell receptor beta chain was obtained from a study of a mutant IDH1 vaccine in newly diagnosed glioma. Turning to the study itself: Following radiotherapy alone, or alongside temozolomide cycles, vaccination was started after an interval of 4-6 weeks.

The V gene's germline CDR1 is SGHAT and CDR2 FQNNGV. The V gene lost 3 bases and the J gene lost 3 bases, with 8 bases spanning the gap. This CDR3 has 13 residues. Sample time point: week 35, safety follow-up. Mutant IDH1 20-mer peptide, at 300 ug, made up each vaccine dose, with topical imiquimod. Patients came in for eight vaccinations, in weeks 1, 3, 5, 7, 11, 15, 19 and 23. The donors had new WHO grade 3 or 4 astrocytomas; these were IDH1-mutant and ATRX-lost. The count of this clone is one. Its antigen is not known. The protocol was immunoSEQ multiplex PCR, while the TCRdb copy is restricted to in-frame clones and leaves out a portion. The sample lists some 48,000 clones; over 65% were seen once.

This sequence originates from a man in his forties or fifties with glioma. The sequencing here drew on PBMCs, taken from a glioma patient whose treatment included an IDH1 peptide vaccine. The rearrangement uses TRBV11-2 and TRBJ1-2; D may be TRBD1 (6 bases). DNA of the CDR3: TGTGCCAGCAGCTTCCGGACAGACTATGGCTACACCTTC. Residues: CASSFRTDYGYTF.